This is a list of T cell receptor beta chains from one sample in a study of cytomegalovirus exposure and HLA in healthy donors. Assay used: immunoSEQ multiplex PCR; TCRdb lists only in-frame clones, some missing. Of some 160,000 clones listed, 60% to 85% are singletons. Specimen: PBMCs. The receptors were sampled from a woman aged 40 to 50 in good health and CMV-seropositive. Both conserved end residues are part of each CDR3. D genes are given only for firm matches. Rows may omit the clone size; those that give it use once, few, many or a size class.

j_call | v_call | d_call | clone_size | cdr3_aa | cdr3_nt
TRBJ1-2 | TRBV28 | . | . | CASRQKGGYTF | TGTGCCAGTAGACAGAAAGGTGGCTACACCTTC
TRBJ2-7 | TRBV9 | TRBD2 | few | CASSEGLAPYEQYF | TGTGCCAGCAGCGAGGGACTAGCTCCCTACGAGCAGTACTTC
TRBJ1-2 | TRBV7-9 | . | . | CASSPDSFYGYTF | TGTGCCAGCAGCCCGGACAGCTTCTATGGCTACACCTTC
TRBJ2-3 | TRBV30 | TRBD1 | . | CAWSADRGLTDTQYF | TGTGCCTGGAGCGCAGACAGGGGCCTCACAGATACGCAGTATTTT
TRBJ2-7 | TRBV19 | TRBD1 | . | CASTAGTAAYEQYF | TGTGCCAGTACGGCTGGGACAGCCGCCTACGAGCAGTACTTC
TRBJ1-4 | TRBV6-6 | TRBD1 | . | CASSPQGSNEKLFF | TGTGCCAGCTCCCCACAGGGGAGTAATGAAAAACTGTTTTTT
TRBJ1-5 | TRBV18 | . | . | CASSPDRGPQHF | TGTGCCAGCTCACCTGACCGGGGGCCCCAGCATTTT
TRBJ2-3 | TRBV30 | TRBD1 | . | CAWGTGGFSDTQYF | TGTGCCTGGGGGACAGGGGGCTTCTCAGATACGCAGTATTTT
TRBJ1-2 | TRBV9 | . | once | CASSVEAENYGYTF | TGTGCCAGCAGCGTAGAGGCGGAAAACTATGGCTACACCTTC
TRBJ2-5 | TRBV6-1 | TRBD2 | . | CASCGGANPRETQYF | TGTGCCAGCTGCGGGGGGGCGAACCCCCGGGAGACCCAGTACTTC
TRBJ1-4 | TRBV11-2 | . | . | CASSLAAGLPELFF | TGTGCCAGCAGCTTAGCCGCGGGCCTTCCGGAACTGTTTTTT